This entry lists 8 T cell receptor beta chains sequenced from one sample in a study of cytomegalovirus exposure and HLA in healthy donors. A multiplex PCR was run with 60 Vbeta primers and 13 Jbeta primers. Clones were read by immunoSEQ multiplex PCR, and TCRdb kept only the in-frame ones, dropping some. The repertoire includes approximately 140,000 clones, 73% of them detected once, and 1.6% sits in the top ten. The sample consisted of PBMCs. These receptors all stem from a woman under 30 in good health and CMV-seronegative.

This clone was detected only a few times. V is TRBV2 and J is TRBJ1-4; 9 bases match TRBD1. V lost 4 bases, J lost 5 bases, and 8 bases stayed unmatched. The CDR3 has 16 residues. The V gene's germline CDR1 is SNHLY and CDR2 FYNNEI. The CDR3 sequence: CASSGGTGTGNEKLFF. The CDR3 DNA sequence: TGTGCCAGCAGTGGGGGGACCGGGACAGGGAATGAAAAACTGTTTTTT.

V gene TRBV9 combines with J gene TRBJ1-2; 8 nucleotides agree with TRBD1. Trimming took 4 bases from V and 8 from J; bases not matched to a gene: 13. CDR1 SGDLS and CDR2 YYNGEE come from the germline V gene. The CDR3 length is 15 residues. In nucleotides, the CDR3 is TGTGCCAGCAGCACTCGCCCAGGGGGCCAGGAGGGCTACACCTTC. Protein sequence: CASSTRPGGQEGYTF.

The chain couples TRBV7-8 to TRBJ2-7, with 8 bases that match TRBD2. Trimming removed 2 bases from V and 0 bases from J; junction bases left unmatched: 6. The germline V gene has CDR1 SGHVS and CDR2 FQNEAQ. This CDR3 has 16 residues. The CDR3 coding sequence is TGTGCCAGCAGCTTAAAAAGCGGGGGCCTCTCCTACGAGCAGTACTTC. It codes for CASSLKSGGLSYEQYF. Filled out from reference TRBV7-8 and TRBJ2-7, the complete variable domain reads GAGVSQSPRYKVAKRGQDVALRCDPISGHVSLFWYQQALGQGPEFLTYFQNEAQLDKSGLPSDRFFAERPEGSVSTLKIQRTQQEDSAVYLCASSLKSGGLSYEQYFGPGTRLTVT.

The rearrangement uses TRBV18 and TRBJ1-2; D is possibly TRBD1 (5 bases). The germline gives CDR1 KGHSH, CDR2 LQKENI. V was trimmed by 0 bases and J by 0 bases, leaving 8 bases between them. The CDR3 consists of 15 residues. The CDR3: CASSPPPGANYGYTF. CDR3 DNA: TGTGCCAGCTCACCACCACCGGGGGCTAACTATGGCTACACCTTC.

A single count supports this clone. The gene calls are TRBV5-1 and TRBJ2-5; maybe TRBD2 (5 bases). Germline lookup yields CDR1 SGHRS and CDR2 YFSETQ. The CDR3 has 13 amino acids. V was shortened by 2 bases and J by 1 base, with 6 bases between the two germline ends. The chain's CDR3 is CASSFSAQETQYF. CDR3 DNA sequence: TGCGCCAGCAGCTTTAGCGCCCAAGAGACCCAGTACTTC.

The chain is built from TRBV10-1 and TRBJ1-1, with 9 bases lining up with TRBD1. The germline CDR1 and CDR2 sequences are WNHNN and SYGVQD (reference sequence). The CDR3 extends over 15 amino acids. V shed 6 bases, J shed 3 bases, and the junction held 8 bases outside the gene matches. The CDR3 bases are TGCGCCAGCAGGGCGGGACAGGGCAAGGACACTGAAGCTTTCTTT. Encoded protein: CASRAGQGKDTEAFF.

The chain employs TRBV6-6 and TRBJ1-3; D call uncertain. CDR3 length equals 15 residues. Germline CDR1 MNHNY, CDR2 SVGAGI (reference sequence). Trimming shortened V by 2 bases and J by 0 bases, and 8 bases separated the two germline ends. CDR3 in amino acids: CASSYGVSSGNTIYF. In nucleotides, the CDR3 is TGTGCCAGCAGTTACGGAGTGAGCTCTGGAAACACCATATATTTT.

The V gene is TRBV29-1, the J gene TRBJ2-1, with TRBD1 matching 8 bases. The CDR3 is made up of 14 amino acids. Germline V gene sequence: CDR1 SQVTM, CDR2 ANQGSEA. V gave up 6 bases and J gave up 9 bases; unmatched junction bases: 13. The CDR3, as DNA: TGCAGCGTCGCCTTGCAGGACAGGGTTACTGAGCAGTTCTTC. It specifies CSVALQDRVTEQFF.